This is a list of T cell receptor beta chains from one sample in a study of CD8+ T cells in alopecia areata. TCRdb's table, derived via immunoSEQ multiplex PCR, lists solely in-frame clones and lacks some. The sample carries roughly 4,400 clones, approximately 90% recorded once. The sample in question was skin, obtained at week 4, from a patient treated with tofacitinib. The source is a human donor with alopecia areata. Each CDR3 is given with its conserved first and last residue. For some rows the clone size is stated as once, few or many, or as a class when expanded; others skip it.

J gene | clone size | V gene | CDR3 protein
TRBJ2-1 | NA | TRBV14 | CASSPTYTPGGSYNEQFF
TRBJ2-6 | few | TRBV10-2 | CASRSLTGLGSSGANVLTF
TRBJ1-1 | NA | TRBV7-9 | CASSITRGHTEAFF
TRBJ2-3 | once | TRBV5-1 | CASSLGRFDRGRGDTQYF
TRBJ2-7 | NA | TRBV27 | CASSQGSPGYEQYF
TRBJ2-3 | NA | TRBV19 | CASSVRDLYADTQYF
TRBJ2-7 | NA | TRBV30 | CAWPGLVLSYEQYF
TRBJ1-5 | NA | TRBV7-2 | CASSPWAYQPQHF
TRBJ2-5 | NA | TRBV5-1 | CASLGMEGPKETQYF
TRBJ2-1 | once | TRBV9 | CASSPKGDWRYNEQFF
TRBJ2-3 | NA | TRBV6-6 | CASKRGVDTQYF
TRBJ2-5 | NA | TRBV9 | CASSAGTAGGETQYF
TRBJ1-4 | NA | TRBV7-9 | CASSGGRALGIEKLFF
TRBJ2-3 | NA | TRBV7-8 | CASSPGTGGSTDTQYF
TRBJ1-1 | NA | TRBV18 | CASSPGQRMNTEAFF
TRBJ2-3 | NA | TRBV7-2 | CASSLVASMHTQYF
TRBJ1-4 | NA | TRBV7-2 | CASSLWEGEKLFF
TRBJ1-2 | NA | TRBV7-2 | CASSLAGTGGRGGYTF
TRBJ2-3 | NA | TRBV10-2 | CATGTGVTDTQYF
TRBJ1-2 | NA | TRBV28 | CASSIRTYGYTF
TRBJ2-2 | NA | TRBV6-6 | CASSYSTGELFF
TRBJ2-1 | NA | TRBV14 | CASSPAGTIKNEQFF
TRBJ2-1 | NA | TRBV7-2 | CASSLSGVSYNEQFF
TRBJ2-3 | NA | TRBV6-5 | CASRYSGGATDTQYF
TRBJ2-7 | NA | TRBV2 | CASRQRGYEQYF
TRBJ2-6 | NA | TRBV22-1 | CPGRTRGSEQSRANVLTF
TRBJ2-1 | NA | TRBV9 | CASSSGGGGTNEQFF
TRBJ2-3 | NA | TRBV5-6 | CASSYFMDFSNTDTQYF
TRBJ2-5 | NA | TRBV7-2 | CASSFQGGQYF
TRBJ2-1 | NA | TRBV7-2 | CASSLELSSYNEQFF
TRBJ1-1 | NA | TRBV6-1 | CASSLNRGRTEAFF
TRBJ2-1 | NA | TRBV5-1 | CASRLQENNEQFF
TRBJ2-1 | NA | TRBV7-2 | CASSPGRREQFF
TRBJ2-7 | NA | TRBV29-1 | CSVVWIGVHEQYF
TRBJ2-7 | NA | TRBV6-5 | CASSDRWSSYEQYF
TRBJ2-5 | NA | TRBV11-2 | CASSLRFRETQYF
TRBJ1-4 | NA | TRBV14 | CASSLRGFNEKLFF
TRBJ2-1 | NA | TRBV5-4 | CASSLYGGGESSYNEQFF
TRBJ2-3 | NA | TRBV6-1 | CASSVTDTQYF
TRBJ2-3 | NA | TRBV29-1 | CSVRLRTRRGTDTQYF
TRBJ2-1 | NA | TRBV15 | CATSNGGASYNEQFF
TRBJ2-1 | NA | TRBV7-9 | CASITSPTWTGGGYNEQFF
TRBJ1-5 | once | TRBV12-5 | CASGLVLRDRGNQPQHF
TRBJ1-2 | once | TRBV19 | CASSLTGAAGYTF
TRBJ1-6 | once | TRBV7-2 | CASSPWTGENSPLHF
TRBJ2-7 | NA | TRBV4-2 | CASSHRQGGHEQYF
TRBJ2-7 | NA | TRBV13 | CASSPRRETGYEQYF
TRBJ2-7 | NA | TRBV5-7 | CASSLRDRGPYEQYF
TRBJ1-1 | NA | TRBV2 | CASRRGAMGTEAFF
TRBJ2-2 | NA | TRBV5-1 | CASSIGRAGELFF
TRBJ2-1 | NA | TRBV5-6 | CASTPGGLSYNEQFF